Given below is one TCR beta chain in context. These data belong to a study of blood T cell repertoires in COVID-19. Repertoires were generated with immunoSEQ multiplex PCR, while TCRdb's copy carries only in-frame clones and drops some. There are about 93,000 clones in the sample; approximately 89% occur only once, and about 2.5% lies in the top ten. Germline CDR1 and CDR2: SGHRS and YFSETQ. This CDR3 is built from 18 residues. The ends lost 1 base at V and 7 bases at J; junction bases unmatched: 15. V gene TRBV5-1 combines with J gene TRBJ2-7, with 12 bases that match TRBD1. This clonotype was obtained from a man aged 50 or older with acute or convalescent COVID-19. The sequenced sample consisted of peripheral blood. CDR3: CASSLRLKEGTGGVEQYF. The CDR3 DNA reads as TGCGCCAGCAGCTTGAGGCTGAAGGAGGGGACAGGGGGCGTAGAGCAGTACTTC.